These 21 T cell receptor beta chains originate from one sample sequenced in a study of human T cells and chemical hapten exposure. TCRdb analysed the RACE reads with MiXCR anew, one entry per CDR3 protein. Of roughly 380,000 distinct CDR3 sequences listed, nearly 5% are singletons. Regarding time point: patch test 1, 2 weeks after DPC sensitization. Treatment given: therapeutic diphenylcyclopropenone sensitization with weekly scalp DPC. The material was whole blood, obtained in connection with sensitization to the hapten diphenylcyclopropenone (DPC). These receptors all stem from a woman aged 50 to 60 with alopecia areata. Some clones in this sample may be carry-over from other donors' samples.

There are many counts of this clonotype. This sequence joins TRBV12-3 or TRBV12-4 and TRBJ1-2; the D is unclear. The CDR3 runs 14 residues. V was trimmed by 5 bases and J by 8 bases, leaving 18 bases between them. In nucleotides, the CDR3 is TGTGCCAGCAGTAACAGCCCAGATGTGTCAGGCTACACCTTC. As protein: CASSNSPDVSGYTF.

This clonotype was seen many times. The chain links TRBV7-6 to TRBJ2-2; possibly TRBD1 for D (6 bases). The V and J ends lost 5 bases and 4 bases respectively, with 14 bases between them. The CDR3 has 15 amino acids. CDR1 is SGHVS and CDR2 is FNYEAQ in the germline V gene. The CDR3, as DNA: TGTGCCAGCAGCAAACCAGGGGCATCCACCGGGGAGCTGTTTTTT. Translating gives CASSKPGASTGELFF.

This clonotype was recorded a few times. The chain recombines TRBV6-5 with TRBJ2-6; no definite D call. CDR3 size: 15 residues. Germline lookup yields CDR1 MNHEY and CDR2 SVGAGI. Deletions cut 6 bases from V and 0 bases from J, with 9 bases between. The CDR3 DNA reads TGTGCCAGCAGAATGAGTGGCTCTGGGGCCAACGTCCTGACTTTC. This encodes CASRMSGSGANVLTF.

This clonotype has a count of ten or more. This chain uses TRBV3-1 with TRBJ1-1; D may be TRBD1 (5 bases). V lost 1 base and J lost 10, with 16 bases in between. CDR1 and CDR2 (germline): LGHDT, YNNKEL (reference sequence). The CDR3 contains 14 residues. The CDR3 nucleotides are TGTGCCAGCAGCCAAGGCAGGGCCACCCCGGGAGCTTTCTTT. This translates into CASSQGRATPGAFF.

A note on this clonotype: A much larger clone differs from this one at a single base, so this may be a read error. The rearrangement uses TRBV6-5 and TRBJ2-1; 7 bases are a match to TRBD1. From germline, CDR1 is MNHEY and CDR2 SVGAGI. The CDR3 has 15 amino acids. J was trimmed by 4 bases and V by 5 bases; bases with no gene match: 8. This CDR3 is CASSPTGQSYNEQFF. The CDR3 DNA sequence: TGTGCCAGCAGTCCGACGGGACAGTCTTACAATGAGCAGTTCTTC.

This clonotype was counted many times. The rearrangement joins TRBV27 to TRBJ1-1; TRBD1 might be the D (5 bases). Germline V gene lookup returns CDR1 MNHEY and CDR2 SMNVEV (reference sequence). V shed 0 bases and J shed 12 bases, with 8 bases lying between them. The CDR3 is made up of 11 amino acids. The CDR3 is CASSLSGETFF. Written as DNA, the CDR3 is TGTGCCAGCAGTTTATCAGGGGAAACTTTCTTT.

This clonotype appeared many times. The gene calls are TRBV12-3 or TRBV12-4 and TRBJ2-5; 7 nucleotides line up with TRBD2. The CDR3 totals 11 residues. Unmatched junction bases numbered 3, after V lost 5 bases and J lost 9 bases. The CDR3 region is CASSEGGAQYF. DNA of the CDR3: TGTGCCAGCAGTGAGGGAGGGGCCCAGTACTTC.

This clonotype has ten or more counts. CDR3 in amino acids: CASRPEPLNTGELFF. Written as DNA, the CDR3 is TGTGCCAGCAGACCAGAGCCGTTGAACACCGGGGAGCTGTTTTTT. The chain employs TRBV7-2 and TRBJ2-2; no definite D call. This CDR3 is 15 amino acids long. Germline V gene data show CDR1 as SGHTA and CDR2 as FQGNSA. V was trimmed by 6 bases and J by 1 base, leaving 12 bases between them.

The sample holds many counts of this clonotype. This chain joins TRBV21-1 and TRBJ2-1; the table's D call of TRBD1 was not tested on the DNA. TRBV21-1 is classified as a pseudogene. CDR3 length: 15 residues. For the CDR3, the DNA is TGTGCCAGCAGCAAAAGGAGGGGGAGAGGTGATGAGCAGTTCTTC. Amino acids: CASSKRRGRGDEQFF.

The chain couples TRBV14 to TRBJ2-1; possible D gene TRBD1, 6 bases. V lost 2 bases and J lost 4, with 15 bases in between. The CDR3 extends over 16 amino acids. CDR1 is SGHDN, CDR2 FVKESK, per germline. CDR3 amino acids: CASSQPQGLMYNEQFF. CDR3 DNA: TGTGCCAGCAGCCAACCCCAGGGGCTGATGTACAATGAGCAGTTCTTC. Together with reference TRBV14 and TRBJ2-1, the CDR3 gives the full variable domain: EAGVTQFPSHSVIEKGQTVTLRCDPISGHDNLYWYRRVMGKEIKFLLHFVKESKQDESGMPNNRFLAERTGGTYSTLKVQPAELEDSGVYFCASSQPQGLMYNEQFFGPGTRLTVL.

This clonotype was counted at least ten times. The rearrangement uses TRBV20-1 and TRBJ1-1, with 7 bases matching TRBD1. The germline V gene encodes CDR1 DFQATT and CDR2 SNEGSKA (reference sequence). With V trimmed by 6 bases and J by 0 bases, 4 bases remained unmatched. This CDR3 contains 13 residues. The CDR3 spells CSAAGTVNTEAFF. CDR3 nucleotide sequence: TGCAGTGCCGCCGGGACAGTGAACACTGAAGCTTTCTTT.

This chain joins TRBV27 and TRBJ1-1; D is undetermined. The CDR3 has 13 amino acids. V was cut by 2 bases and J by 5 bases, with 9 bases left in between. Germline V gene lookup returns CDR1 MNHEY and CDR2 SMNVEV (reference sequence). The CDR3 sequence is CASSLAGFTEAFF. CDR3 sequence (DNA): TGTGCCAGCAGTTTAGCCGGGTTTACTGAAGCTTTCTTT.

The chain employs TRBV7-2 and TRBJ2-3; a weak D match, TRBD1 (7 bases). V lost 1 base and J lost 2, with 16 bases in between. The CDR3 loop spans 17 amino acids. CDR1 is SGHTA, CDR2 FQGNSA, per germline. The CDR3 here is CASSLERPGGNTDTQYF. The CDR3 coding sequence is TGTGCCAGCAGCTTAGAGAGGCCAGGGGGGAACACAGATACGCAGTATTTT.

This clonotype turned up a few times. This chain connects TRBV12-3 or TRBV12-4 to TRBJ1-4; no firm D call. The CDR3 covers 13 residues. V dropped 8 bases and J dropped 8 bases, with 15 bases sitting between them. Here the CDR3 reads CASLTPPEEKLFF. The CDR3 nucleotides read TGTGCCAGCTTGACTCCTCCAGAGGAAAAACTGTTTTTT.

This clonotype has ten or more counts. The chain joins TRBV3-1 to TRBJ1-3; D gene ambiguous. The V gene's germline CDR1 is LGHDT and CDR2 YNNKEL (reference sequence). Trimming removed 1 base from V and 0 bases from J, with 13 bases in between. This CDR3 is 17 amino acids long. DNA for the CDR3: TGTGCCAGCAGCCAAGTCGCCAGGAGCGCCTCTGGAAACACCATATATTTT. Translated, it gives CASSQVARSASGNTIYF.

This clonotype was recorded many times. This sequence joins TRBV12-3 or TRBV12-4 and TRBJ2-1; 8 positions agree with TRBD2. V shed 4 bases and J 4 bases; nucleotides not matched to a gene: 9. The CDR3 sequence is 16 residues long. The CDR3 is CASSSPRGGAYNEQFF. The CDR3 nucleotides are TGTGCCAGCAGTTCGCCCCGGGGGGGGGCTTACAATGAGCAGTTCTTC.

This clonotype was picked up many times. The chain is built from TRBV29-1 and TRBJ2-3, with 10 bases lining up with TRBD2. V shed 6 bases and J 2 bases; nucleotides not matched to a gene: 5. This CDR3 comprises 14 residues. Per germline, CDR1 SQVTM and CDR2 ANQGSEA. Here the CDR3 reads CSVRTSGFTDTQYF. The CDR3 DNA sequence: TGCAGCGTGAGGACTAGCGGCTTCACAGATACGCAGTATTTT.

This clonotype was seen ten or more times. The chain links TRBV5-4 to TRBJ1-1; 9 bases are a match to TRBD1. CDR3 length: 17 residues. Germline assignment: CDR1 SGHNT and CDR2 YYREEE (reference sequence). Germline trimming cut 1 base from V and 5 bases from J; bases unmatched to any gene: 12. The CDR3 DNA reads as TGTGCCAGCAGCTTGCCCGGACAGGGGTATAGGTTGACTGAAGCTTTCTTT. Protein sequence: CASSLPGQGYRLTEAFF. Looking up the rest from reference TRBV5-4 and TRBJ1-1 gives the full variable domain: ETGVTQSPTHLIKTRGQQVTLRCSSQSGHNTVSWYQQALGQGPQFIFQYYREEENGRGNFPPRFSGLQFPNYSSELNVNALELDDSALYLCASSLPGQGYRLTEAFFGQGTRLTVV.

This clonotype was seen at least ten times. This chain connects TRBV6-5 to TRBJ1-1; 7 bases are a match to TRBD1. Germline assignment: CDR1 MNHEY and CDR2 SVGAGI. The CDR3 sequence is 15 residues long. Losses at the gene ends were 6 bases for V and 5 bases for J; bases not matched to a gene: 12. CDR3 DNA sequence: TGTGCCAGCAGCTATCATCGACAGGGAGGGACTGAAGCTTTCTTT. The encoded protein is CASSYHRQGGTEAFF.

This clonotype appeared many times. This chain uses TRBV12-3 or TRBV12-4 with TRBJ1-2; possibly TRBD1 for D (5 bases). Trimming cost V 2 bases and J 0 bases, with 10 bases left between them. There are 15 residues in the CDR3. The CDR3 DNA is TGTGCCAGCAGTTTATCAGGGACCCCTAACTATGGCTACACCTTC. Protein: CASSLSGTPNYGYTF.

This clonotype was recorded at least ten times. Here the CDR3 reads CASSLGLARTNEQYF. The CDR3 nucleotides read TGTGCCAGCAGTTTGGGACTAGCGAGGACGAACGAGCAGTACTTC. The chain joins TRBV12-3 or TRBV12-4 to TRBJ2-7, with TRBD2 matching over 10 bases. The CDR3 loop spans 15 amino acids. V was pared by 3 bases and J by 5 bases, with 7 bases of the junction left unmatched.